Reported below is one T cell receptor (beta chain). This sequence may be a read error, since a much larger clone differs from it by one base. This sample stems from a study of tumor and adjacent non-tumor tissue in lung cancer. Turning to the study itself: The cohort had 12 to 13 adenocarcinoma, a couple of squamous cell and 1 small cell patients.

This sample's RNA came from whole unsorted tissue. Chemotherapy-naive patients with new lung cancer underwent thoracic surgery in China, August–late 2014. TCRbeta libraries were built with three rounds of nested PCR, modified from ARM-PCR. TCRdb recomputed calls from the multiplex PCR reads with MiXCR, one row per CDR3 protein. The sample contains 120,000 or so distinct CDR3 sequences, about 66% of which appear only once. With V trimmed by 10 bases and J by 7 bases, 11 bases remained unmatched. Germline values: CDR1 MNHEY, CDR2 SVGAGI. This CDR3 has 14 residues. The chain combines TRBV6-5 with TRBJ2-5; 11 bases line up with TRBD2. This clonotype was obtained from a young man with non-small cell lung cancer. The sequenced sample consisted of lung tumor tissue. CDR3 sequence: CANRRTSGPGTQYF. CDR3 in DNA: TGTGCCAACAGGCGGACTAGCGGGCCAGGGACCCAGTACTTC.